The T cell receptor (beta chain) under discussion was sequenced for a study of cytomegalovirus exposure and HLA in healthy donors. There were likely unrecorded immune exposures, though donors were nominally healthy when sampled. Germline CDR1 reads GTSNPN; CDR2 reads SVGIG (reference sequence). This CDR3 has 14 residues. The ends were cut back, 6 bases at V and 3 bases at J, with 17 bases in the middle. The PCR contained 60 Vbeta and 13 Jbeta primers. Sequencing used immunoSEQ multiplex PCR; TCRdb keeps in-frame clones, though not all of them. The data show approximately 99,000 clones, 79% seen once. General study points: There was a cluster of highly shared sequence variants that was likely a sequencing artifact. According to the study, 160 or so TCR beta chains were cytomegalovirus-associated.

Comments on this clone: Its target is not known.

Sequenced input: PBMCs. The sequence came from a male donor in good health and CMV-seropositive. The chain couples TRBV30 to TRBJ1-2; D perhaps matches TRBD1 (6 bases). In DNA form, the CDR3 reads TGTGCCTGCCAAAACACGGGGGGCTACTATGGCTACACCTTC. Amino acid sequence: CACQNTGGYYGYTF.